This is a list of T cell receptor beta chains from one sample in a study of cytomegalovirus exposure and HLA in healthy donors. TCRdb keeps only in-frame clones here, not all; method: immunoSEQ multiplex PCR. The table has some 160,000 clones, about 74% seen once. The sequenced material came from PBMCs. The receptor source for this set is a woman between 40 and 50 years old in good health and CMV-seronegative. The CDR3 runs from the conserved cysteine through the conserved F or W.

v_gene	j_gene	CDR3aa
TRBV2	TRBJ2-1	CASRDRASSYNEQFF
TRBV6-5	TRBJ2-5	CASSYATGTQYF
TRBV5-1	TRBJ2-3	CASSIRTSGRSDTDTQYF
TRBV6-1	TRBJ1-1	CASSEQGAGTEAFF
TRBV25-1	TRBJ1-5	CASSELEGEVGPQHF
TRBV20-1	TRBJ1-1	CSANYNTEAFF
TRBV5-1	TRBJ1-4	CASSQGQGNEKLFF
TRBV6-5	TRBJ2-1	CASKGLAGGRQFF
TRBV5-6	TRBJ2-3	CASSGTGLAGKSIVDTQYF
TRBV27	TRBJ1-2	CASSLTGSERGYTF
TRBV7-9	TRBJ2-3	CASSVLAGFGTDTQYF
TRBV10-1	TRBJ2-3	CASSDGQGGGTQYF
TRBV6-5	TRBJ2-3	CASSYGLAGADTQYF
TRBV27	TRBJ2-4	CASSSLAEAKNIQYF
TRBV5-1	TRBJ1-1	CASSSRTGMVRLNTEAFF
TRBV27	TRBJ1-1	CASSLTQVNTEAFF
TRBV6-1	TRBJ1-1	CASRDRVQMNTEAFF
TRBV2	TRBJ1-5	CASSAEGLQPQHF
TRBV10-1	TRBJ1-1	CASSETTGIDTEAFF
TRBV5-1	TRBJ2-1	CASRGLAGDNEQFF
TRBV5-6	TRBJ2-7	CASSLRGTYEQYF
TRBV30	TRBJ2-1	CAWSETSYNEQFF
TRBV10-3	TRBJ2-4	CAISAAGIAKNIQYF
TRBV19	TRBJ2-6	CASSPPGQGSSGANVLTF
TRBV7-9	TRBJ2-4	CASSLVKFGTGDPKNIQYF
TRBV19	TRBJ1-5	CASRDRGQPQHF
TRBV25-1	TRBJ2-5	CASTASEPRASQETQYF
TRBV13	TRBJ2-2	CAGGEGRQGAGELFF
TRBV7-9	TRBJ1-1	CASGRGFTEAFF
TRBV4-1	TRBJ2-1	CASSQASGTGQFF
TRBV18	TRBJ1-2	CASSPGQRDYGYTF
TRBV4-2	TRBJ2-3	CASSQGTSNPTDTQYF
TRBV5-1	TRBJ1-1	CASSGQRLNTEAFF
TRBV5-5	TRBJ2-7	CASIPGQGIYEQYF
TRBV7-9	.	CASSLSSGGTLYEQYF
TRBV6-1	TRBJ2-7	CASSVLAGGPTTLYEQYF
TRBV7-9	TRBJ1-2	CSSSSSGTLYGYTF
TRBV7-2	TRBJ1-2	CASSVTLNYGYTF
TRBV4-1	TRBJ1-1	CASSRTQVGTEAFF
TRBV29-1	TRBJ2-3	CSVPGLAGSTDTQYF
TRBV28	TRBJ2-1	CASSSPQEEGWHEQFF
TRBV27	TRBJ2-3	CASSLLAGGRTDTQYF
TRBV11-1	TRBJ1-1	CASSPHRGRSTEAFF
TRBV6-1	TRBJ2-7	CATHRGGIAYEQYF
TRBV2	TRBJ2-2	CASKVTGVTGELFF
TRBV4-1	TRBJ2-3	CASSSRTSGTASTDTQYF
TRBV29-1	TRBJ2-5	CSVVAVYQETQYF
TRBV5-1	TRBJ2-2	CASSIAHTSGTGELFF
TRBV5-4	TRBJ1-2	CASSPRDTAAFNYGYTF
TRBV30	TRBJ1-3	CAWSPVGPTIYF
TRBV7-8	TRBJ1-4	CASRFSRTRKGYEKLFF
TRBV29-1	TRBJ2-7	CSALLADLSYEQYF
TRBV27	TRBJ2-7	CASSRTSGGRGEQYF
TRBV6-5	TRBJ1-2	CASTEGGGSYGYTF
TRBV27	TRBJ1-1	CASSLGVLNTEAFF
TRBV6-5	TRBJ2-3	CASKFQSSTDTQYF
TRBV10-3	TRBJ2-1	CAIGPSEEDNEQFF
TRBV11-2	TRBJ2-3	CASSPTSGNTDTQYF